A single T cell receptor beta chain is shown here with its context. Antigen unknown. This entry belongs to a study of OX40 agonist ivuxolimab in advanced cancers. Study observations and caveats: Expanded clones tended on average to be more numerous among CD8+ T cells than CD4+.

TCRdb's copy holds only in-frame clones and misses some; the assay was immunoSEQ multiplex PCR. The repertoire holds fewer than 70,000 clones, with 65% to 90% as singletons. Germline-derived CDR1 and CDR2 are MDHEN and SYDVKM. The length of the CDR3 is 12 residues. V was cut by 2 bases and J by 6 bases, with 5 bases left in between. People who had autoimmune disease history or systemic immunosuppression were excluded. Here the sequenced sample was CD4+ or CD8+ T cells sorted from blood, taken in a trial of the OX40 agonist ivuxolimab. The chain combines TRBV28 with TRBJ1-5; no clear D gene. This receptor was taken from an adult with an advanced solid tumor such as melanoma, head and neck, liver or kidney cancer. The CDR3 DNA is TGTGCCAGCAGTTTAAGGGTTCAGCCCCAGCATTTT. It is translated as CASSLRVQPQHF.